Presented here are 20 T cell receptor beta chains from one specimen sequenced in a study of T-cell reconstitution after alpha-beta-depleted transplantation in children. Unique molecular identifiers were built into the TCRbeta library. TCRdb fed the PCR reads into MiXCR, producing one record per CDR3 protein. The profile shows about 200,000 distinct CDR3 sequences, approximately 8.4% of them singletons. Specimen: PBMCs, mostly from graft donor cells, collected 360 days after TCRalphabeta/CD19-depleted stem cell transplant. Receptor source: a male patient aged 2-15 years who had a stem cell transplant for acute myeloid leukemia, so the T cells may come from the graft donor.

This clonotype was detected many times. The chain carries TRBV2 and TRBJ2-7, with unresolved D. The germline gives CDR1 SNHLY, CDR2 FYNNEI. This CDR3 comprises 11 residues. V lost 7 bases and J lost 3, with 7 bases in between. The CDR3 spells CASKVDYEQYF. CDR3 in DNA: TGTGCCAGCAAAGTCGACTACGAGCAGTACTTC.

This rearrangement joins TRBV29-1 to TRBJ2-7; no clear D. CDR1 is SQVTM and CDR2 is ANQGSEA in the germline V gene. This CDR3 has 8 residues. Here the CDR3 reads CTTYEQYV. DNA of the CDR3: TGCACAACCTACGAGCAGTACGTC.

A few counts support this clonotype. The genes are TRBV12-3 or TRBV12-4 and TRBJ1-1; 7 bases agree with TRBD1. The V segment lost 6 bases and the J segment 0 bases; nucleotides outside the gene matches: 10. CDR3 size: 16 residues. CDR3 in DNA: TGTGCCAGCAGCCCCAACAGGGGTCTTATGAACACTGAAGCTTTCTTT. Its translation is CASSPNRGLMNTEAFF.

This clonotype was found a few times. The rearrangement links TRBV12-3 or TRBV12-4 to TRBJ2-2, with D possibly being TRBD1 (6 bases). With 6 bases removed from V and 8 bases from J, the gap between germline ends came to 16 bases. The CDR3 contains 14 residues. CDR3 in DNA: TGTGCCAGCAGCCTCTCAGGGGAATGGGGGGAGCTGTTTTTT. Translating it yields CASSLSGEWGELFF.

This clonotype was counted ten times or more. The chain has TRBV29-1 and TRBJ2-7; 7 nucleotides line up with TRBD2. The junction had 12 bases not matched to a gene; V was cut back by 7 bases and J by 6 bases. Per the germline V gene, CDR1 is SQVTM and CDR2 is ANQGSEA. The CDR3 covers 13 residues. The CDR3 DNA is TGCAGCGCGGGGGGACTCCTCGTCGGCGAGCAGTACTTC. It codes for CSAGGLLVGEQYF.

This sequence joins TRBV6-2 or TRBV6-3 and TRBJ2-7; no clear D gene. V shed 5 bases and J shed 3 bases, with 11 bases lying between them. The CDR3 is made up of 13 amino acids. Germline V gives CDR1 MNHEY, CDR2 SVGEGT. The CDR3 DNA sequence: TGTGCCAGCAGTACTGACTCTTTCTACGAGCAGTACTTC. Encoded protein: CASSTDSFYEQYF.

This clonotype was counted only a few times. The chain employs TRBV24-1 and TRBJ2-3; 14 positions agree with TRBD2. With V trimmed by 2 bases and J by 6 bases, 6 bases remained unmatched. The CDR3 is 17 residues long. From germline, CDR1 is KGHDR and CDR2 SFDVKD. The CDR3 loop is CATSDSRTSGRSDTQYF. CDR3 nucleotide sequence: TGTGCCACCAGTGATTCGCGGACTAGCGGGAGGTCGGATACGCAGTATTTT.

Notes on this clonotype: At one end the junction does not follow the germline gene, possibly because of a read error. The rearrangement joins TRBV7-8 to TRBJ2-1; 12 bases are a match to TRBD2. CDR3 length equals 19 residues. The germline CDR1 and CDR2 sequences are SGHVS and FQNEAQ. The CDR3 is CASSLATLAGGRGYNEQLF. The CDR3 bases are TGTGCCAGCAGCTTAGCAACACTAGCGGGAGGTCGGGGTTACAATGAGCAGCTCTTC.

The chain has TRBV14 and TRBJ2-2; 8 bases match TRBD1. Losses at the gene ends were 4 bases for V and 6 bases for J; bases not matched to a gene: 4. Germline lookup yields CDR1 SGHDN and CDR2 FVKESK. The CDR3 consists of 14 residues. CDR3 region: CASSRPQGAGELFF. DNA for the CDR3: TGTGCCAGCAGCCGCCCACAGGGGGCCGGGGAGCTGTTTTTT.

This clonotype was counted between two and nine times. The chain uses TRBV11-2 and TRBJ2-1, with TRBD2 matching over 7 bases. Germline V CDR1 and CDR2: SGHAT, FQNNGV. This CDR3 region has 16 residues. V shed 5 bases and J 7 bases; nucleotides not matched to a gene: 14. The CDR3 coding sequence is TGTGCCAGCAGCCCTAGCGGTGGGCGGGAGTGGAATGAGCAGTTCTTC. Amino acids: CASSPSGGREWNEQFF.

This clonotype occurred a few times. The V gene is TRBV20-1, the J gene TRBJ2-5; the D is unclear. Germline V gives CDR1 DFQATT, CDR2 SNEGSKA (reference sequence). V lost 6 bases to trimming and J lost 7 bases, with 15 bases between them. This CDR3 comprises 12 residues. The DNA for the CDR3 is TGCAGTGCCCCCGGGCCGTGGGCGACCCAGTACTTC. Translated: CSAPGPWATQYF.

This clonotype was counted only a few times. The J gene is TRBJ1-2, the V gene TRBV3-1; 8 bases agree with TRBD1. Losses at the gene ends were 1 base for V and 3 bases for J; bases not matched to a gene: 4. Germline CDR1 reads LGHDT; CDR2 reads YNNKEL (reference sequence). The CDR3 consists of 15 residues. The CDR3 nucleotides read TGTGCCAGCAGCCAAGTACAGGGGGGGGACTATGGCTACACCTTC. Protein sequence: CASSQVQGGDYGYTF.

The chain carries TRBV4-3 and TRBJ2-4; 7 bases fit TRBD2. There are 16 residues in the CDR3. Trimming removed 0 bases from V and 0 bases from J; junction bases left unmatched: 2. Germline V lookup: CDR1 LGHNA, CDR2 YSLEER. The CDR3 loop is CASSQEGGGAKNIQYF. The CDR3 DNA sequence: TGCGCCAGCAGCCAAGAAGGCGGGGGAGCCAAAAACATTCAGTACTTC.

The CDR3 nucleotides read TGCAGCGCTAGAGCCACTCGCGACCAAGAGACCCAGTACTTC. It is translated as CSARATRDQETQYF. The chain links TRBV29-1 to TRBJ2-5; D unclear. CDR3 length: 14 amino acids. V lost 7 bases to trimming and J lost 0 bases, with 15 bases between them. The V gene's germline CDR1 is SQVTM and CDR2 ANQGSEA.

This clonotype was observed many times. The V gene is TRBV4-1, the J gene TRBJ2-3, with 8 bases matching TRBD2. The length of the CDR3 is 15 residues. Trimming took 0 bases from V and 7 from J; bases not matched to a gene: 6. Germline V gene lookup returns CDR1 MGHRA and CDR2 YSYEKL. The CDR3 region is CASSQESGGLYTQYF. The CDR3, as DNA: TGCGCCAGCAGCCAAGAAAGCGGGGGCCTCTATACGCAGTATTTT.

This clonotype was detected many times. The V and J genes are TRBV28 and TRBJ2-3, with D uncertain. V lost 0 bases, J lost 2 bases, and 9 bases lay in between. The germline gives CDR1 MDHEN, CDR2 SYDVKM. This CDR3 has 15 amino acids. CDR3 region: CASSLWGGPTDTQYF. The CDR3 region has the DNA TGTGCCAGCAGTTTATGGGGCGGCCCCACAGATACGCAGTATTTT.

This clonotype was counted at least ten times. This chain joins TRBV7-9 and TRBJ2-6, with D possibly TRBD2 on 5 matching bases. V was cut by 1 base and J by 0 bases, with 16 bases left in between. Germline V gene sequence: CDR1 SEHNR, CDR2 FQNEAQ (reference sequence). This CDR3 region has 19 residues. As DNA, the CDR3 is TGTGCCAGCAGCTTAGGAAATAGCGCGAAAGGCTCTGGGGCCAACGTCCTGACTTTC. The encoded protein is CASSLGNSAKGSGANVLTF.

This clonotype was counted at least ten times. The chain employs TRBV20-1 and TRBJ2-5, with a tentative D call TRBD1 (5 bases). V lost 2 bases and J 5 bases, leaving 9 bases between the germline ends. This CDR3 contains 12 residues. CDR1 is DFQATT, CDR2 SNEGSKA, per germline (reference sequence). CDR3 DNA: TGCAGTGCTAGACAGGGTGGTGAGACCCAGTACTTC. Encoded protein: CSARQGGETQYF.

This clonotype was seen repeatedly, ten times or more. J is TRBJ1-5 and V is TRBV7-8; weak D call: TRBD1 (5 bases). The germline V gene has CDR1 SGHVS and CDR2 FQNEAQ. The germline V and J ends were trimmed by 0 bases and 7 bases, with 13 bases remaining between them. This CDR3 contains 15 residues. CDR3 region: CASSLAVGLWQPQHF. The CDR3, as DNA: TGTGCCAGCAGCTTAGCGGTGGGGCTCTGGCAGCCCCAGCATTTT.

This clonotype was counted between two and nine times. The chain joins TRBV6-1 to TRBJ1-1; TRBD1 agrees at 7 bases. J lost 1 base, V lost 5 bases, and 10 bases had no gene match. Germline CDR1 reads MNHNS; CDR2 reads SASEGT. The CDR3 has 16 residues. The CDR3 region is CASSLGGRYKNTEAFF. In DNA, the CDR3 is TGTGCCAGCAGTCTAGGGGGCCGTTACAAGAACACTGAAGCTTTCTTT.